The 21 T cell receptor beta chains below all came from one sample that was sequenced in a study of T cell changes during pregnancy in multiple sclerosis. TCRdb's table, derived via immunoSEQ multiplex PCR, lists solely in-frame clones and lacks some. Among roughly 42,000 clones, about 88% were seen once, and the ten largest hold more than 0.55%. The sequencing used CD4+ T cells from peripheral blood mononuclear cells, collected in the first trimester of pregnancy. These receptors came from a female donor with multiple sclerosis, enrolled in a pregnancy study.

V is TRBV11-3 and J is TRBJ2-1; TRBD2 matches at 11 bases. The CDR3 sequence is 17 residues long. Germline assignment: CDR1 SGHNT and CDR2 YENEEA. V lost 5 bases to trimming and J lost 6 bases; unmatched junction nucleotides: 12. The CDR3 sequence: CASSPTIAGGPVNEQFF. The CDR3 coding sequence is TGTGCCAGCAGCCCCACCATAGCGGGAGGGCCTGTCAATGAGCAGTTCTTC.

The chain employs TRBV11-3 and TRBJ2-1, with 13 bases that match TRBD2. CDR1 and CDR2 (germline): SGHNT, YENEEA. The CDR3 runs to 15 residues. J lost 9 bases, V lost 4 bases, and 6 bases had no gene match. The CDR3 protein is CASSSGLAGVSEQFF. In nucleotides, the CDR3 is TGTGCCAGCAGCTCCGGACTAGCGGGAGTCAGTGAGCAGTTCTTC.

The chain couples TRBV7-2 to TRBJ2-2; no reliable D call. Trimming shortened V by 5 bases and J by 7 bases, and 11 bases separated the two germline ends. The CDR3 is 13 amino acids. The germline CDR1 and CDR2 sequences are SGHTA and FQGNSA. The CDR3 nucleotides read TGTGCCAGCAGCAAAGACTTCGGCGGGGAGCTGTTTTTT. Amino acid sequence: CASSKDFGGELFF.

The chain's CDR3 is CASGRQEGFEQYF. The CDR3 DNA is TGTGCCAGCGGGAGGCAGGAGGGGTTCGAGCAGTACTTC. The chain links TRBV6-5 to TRBJ2-7, with D possibly matching TRBD2 (6 bases). Germline assignment: CDR1 MNHEY and CDR2 SVGAGI. Between the trimmed V and J ends, which lost 8 bases and 6 bases, there was a span of 17 bases. The CDR3 is 13 residues long.

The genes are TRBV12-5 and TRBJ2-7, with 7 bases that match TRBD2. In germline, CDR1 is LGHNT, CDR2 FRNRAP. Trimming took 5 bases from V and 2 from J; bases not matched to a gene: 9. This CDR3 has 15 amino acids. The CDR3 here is CASGDIPRGAYEQYF. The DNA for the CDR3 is TGTGCTAGTGGTGACATCCCCCGGGGGGCCTACGAGCAGTACTTC.

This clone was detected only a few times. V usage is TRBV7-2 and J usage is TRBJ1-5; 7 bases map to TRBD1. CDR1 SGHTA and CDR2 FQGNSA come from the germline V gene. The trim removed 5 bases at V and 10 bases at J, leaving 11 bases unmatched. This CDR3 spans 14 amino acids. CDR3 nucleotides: TGTGCCAGCAGCGCCGACAGGGTAGTTCCCCCCCAGCATTTT. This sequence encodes CASSADRVVPPQHF.

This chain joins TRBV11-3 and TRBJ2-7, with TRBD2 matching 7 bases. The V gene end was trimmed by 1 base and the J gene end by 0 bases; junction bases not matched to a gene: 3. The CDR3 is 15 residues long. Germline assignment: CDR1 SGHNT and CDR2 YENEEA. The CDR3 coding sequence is TGTGCCAGCAGCTTAGGCGGGGGAAGCTCCTACGAGCAGTACTTC. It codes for CASSLGGGSSYEQYF.

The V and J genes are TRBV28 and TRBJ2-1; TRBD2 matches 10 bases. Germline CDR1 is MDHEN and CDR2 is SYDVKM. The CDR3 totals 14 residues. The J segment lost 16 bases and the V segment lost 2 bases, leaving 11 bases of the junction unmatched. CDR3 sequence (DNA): TGTGCCAGCAGTTTAGTTTCAGCGGGAGGGTATTCTTTCTTC. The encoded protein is CASSLVSAGGYSFF.

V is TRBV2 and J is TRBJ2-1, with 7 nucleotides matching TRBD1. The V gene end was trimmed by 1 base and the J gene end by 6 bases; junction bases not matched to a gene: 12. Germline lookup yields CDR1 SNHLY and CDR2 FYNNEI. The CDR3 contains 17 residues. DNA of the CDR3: TGTGCCAGCAGTGAAGGCGATACAGGGGCCTACTCCAATGAGCAGTTCTTC. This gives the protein CASSEGDTGAYSNEQFF. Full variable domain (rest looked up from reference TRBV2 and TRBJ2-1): EPEVTQTPSHQVTQMGQEVILRCVPISNHLYFYWYRQILGQKVEFLVSFYNNEISEKSEIFDDQFSVERPDGSNFTLKIRSTKLEDSAMYFCASSEGDTGAYSNEQFFGPGTRLTVL.

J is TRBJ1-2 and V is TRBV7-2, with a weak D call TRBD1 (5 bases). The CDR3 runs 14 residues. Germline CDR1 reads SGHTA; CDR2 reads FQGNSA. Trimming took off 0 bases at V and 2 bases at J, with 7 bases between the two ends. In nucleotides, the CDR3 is TGTGCCAGCAGCTTAGCCAGGGAAAACTATGGCTACACCTTC. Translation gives CASSLARENYGYTF. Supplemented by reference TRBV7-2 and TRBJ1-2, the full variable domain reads GAGVSQSPSNKVTEKGKDVELRCDPISGHTALYWYRQSLGQGLEFLIYFQGNSAPDKSGLPSDRFSAERTGGSVSTLTIQRTQQEDSAVYLCASSLARENYGYTFGSGTRLTVV.

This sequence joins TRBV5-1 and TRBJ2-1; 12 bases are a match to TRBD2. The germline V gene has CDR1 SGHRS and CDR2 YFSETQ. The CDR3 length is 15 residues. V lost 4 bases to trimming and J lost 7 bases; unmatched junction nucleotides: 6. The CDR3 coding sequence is TGCGCCAGCAGCGACGGGACTAGCGGGCAAAATGAGCAGTTCTTC. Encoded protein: CASSDGTSGQNEQFF.

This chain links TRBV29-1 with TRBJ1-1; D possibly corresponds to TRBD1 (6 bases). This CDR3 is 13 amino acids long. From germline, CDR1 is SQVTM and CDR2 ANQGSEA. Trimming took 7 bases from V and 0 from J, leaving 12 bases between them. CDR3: CSGDSGVNTEAFF. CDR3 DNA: TGCAGCGGCGATTCAGGGGTGAACACTGAAGCTTTCTTT.

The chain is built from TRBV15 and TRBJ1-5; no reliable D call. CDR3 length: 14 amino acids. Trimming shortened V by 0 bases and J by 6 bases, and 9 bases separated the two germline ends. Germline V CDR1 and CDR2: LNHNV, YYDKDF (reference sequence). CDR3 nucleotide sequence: TGTGCCACCAGCAGAGACGAGGGCACTCAGCCCCAGCATTTT. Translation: CATSRDEGTQPQHF.

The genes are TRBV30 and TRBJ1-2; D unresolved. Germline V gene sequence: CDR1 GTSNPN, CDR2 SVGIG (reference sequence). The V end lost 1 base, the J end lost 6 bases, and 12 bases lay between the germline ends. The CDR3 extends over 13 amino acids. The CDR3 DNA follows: TGTGCCTGGAGTGAATCAGGATTCCATGGCTACACCTTC. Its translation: CAWSESGFHGYTF. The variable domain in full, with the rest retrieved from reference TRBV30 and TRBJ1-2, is SQTIHQWPATLVQPVGSPLSLECTVEGTSNPNLYWYRQAAGRGLQLLFYSVGIGQISSEVPQNLSASRPQDRQFILSSKKLLLSDSGFYLCAWSESGFHGYTFGSGTRLTVV.

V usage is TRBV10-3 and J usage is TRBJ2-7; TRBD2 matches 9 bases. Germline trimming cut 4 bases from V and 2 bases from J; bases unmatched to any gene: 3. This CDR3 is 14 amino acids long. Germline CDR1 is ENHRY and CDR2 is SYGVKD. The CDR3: CAISASGTAYEQYF. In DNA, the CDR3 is TGTGCCATCAGTGCTAGCGGGACTGCCTACGAGCAGTACTTC.

The CDR3 loop reads CASSLAGFPDTQYF. The CDR3 nucleotides read TGCGCCAGCAGCTTGGCCGGGTTCCCAGATACGCAGTATTTT. V gene TRBV5-1 combines with J gene TRBJ2-3; D ambiguous. The CDR3 extends over 14 amino acids. The germline V and J ends were trimmed by 0 bases and 4 bases, with 9 bases remaining between them. Germline V CDR1 and CDR2: SGHRS, YFSETQ.

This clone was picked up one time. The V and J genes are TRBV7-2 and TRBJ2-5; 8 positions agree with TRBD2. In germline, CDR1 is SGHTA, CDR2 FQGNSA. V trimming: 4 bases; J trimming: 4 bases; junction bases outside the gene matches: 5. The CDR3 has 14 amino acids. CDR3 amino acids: CASSYGGARETQYF. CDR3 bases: TGTGCCAGCAGCTACGGGGGGGCAAGAGAGACCCAGTACTTC.

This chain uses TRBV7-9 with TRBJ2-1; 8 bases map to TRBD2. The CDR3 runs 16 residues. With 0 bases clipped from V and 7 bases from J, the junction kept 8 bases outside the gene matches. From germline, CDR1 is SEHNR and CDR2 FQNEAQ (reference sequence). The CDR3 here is CASSLAPGGRVNEQFF. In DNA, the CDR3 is TGTGCCAGCAGCTTAGCTCCGGGAGGGCGAGTTAATGAGCAGTTCTTC.

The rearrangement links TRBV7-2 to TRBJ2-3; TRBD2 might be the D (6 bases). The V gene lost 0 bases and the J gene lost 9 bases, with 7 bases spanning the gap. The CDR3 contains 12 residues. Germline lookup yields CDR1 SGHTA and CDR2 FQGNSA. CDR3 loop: CASSLARETQYF. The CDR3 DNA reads TGTGCCAGCAGCTTAGCACGGGAGACGCAGTATTTT.

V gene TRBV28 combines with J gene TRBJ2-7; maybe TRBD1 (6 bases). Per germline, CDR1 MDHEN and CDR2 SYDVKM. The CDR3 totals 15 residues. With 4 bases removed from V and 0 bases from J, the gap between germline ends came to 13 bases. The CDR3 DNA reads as TGTGCCAGCAGTTACAGGGAGCGTCTCTCCTACGAGCAGTACTTC. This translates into CASSYRERLSYEQYF.

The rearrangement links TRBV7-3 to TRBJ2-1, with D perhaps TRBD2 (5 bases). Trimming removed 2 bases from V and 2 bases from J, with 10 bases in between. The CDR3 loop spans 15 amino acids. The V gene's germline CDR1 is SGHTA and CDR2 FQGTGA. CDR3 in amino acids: CASSLLASPYNEQFF. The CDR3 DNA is TGTGCCAGCAGCTTATTAGCGTCACCCTACAATGAGCAGTTCTTC.